The 23 T cell receptor beta chains below all came from one sample that was sequenced in a study of T-cell reconstitution after alpha-beta-depleted transplantation in children. Molecular barcoding with unique molecular identifiers was used for the TCRbeta library. TCRdb called the PCR reads again in MiXCR, with one record for every CDR3 protein. Among some 350,000 distinct CDR3 sequences listed, under 13% were seen once. The sequences come from PBMCs from the stem cell graft donor, collected from the stem cell graft. The receptors were gathered from a human donor who donated a stem cell graft to a child with acute lymphoblastic leukemia.

This clonotype was counted a few times. The gene calls are TRBV20-1 and TRBJ1-2; D not resolved. This CDR3 has 12 residues. CDR1 is DFQATT and CDR2 is SNEGSKA in the germline V gene (reference sequence). The V end was cut by 5 bases, the J end by 4 bases, with 11 bases between. The CDR3 sequence is CSAPRFGYGYTF. In DNA form, the CDR3 reads TGCAGTGCTCCTCGGTTTGGCTATGGCTACACCTTC.

The CDR3 is CSALSGTNQDTQYF. The DNA for the CDR3 is TGCAGTGCCCTCTCCGGGACTAACCAAGATACGCAGTATTTT. The V gene is TRBV20-1, the J gene TRBJ2-3; 7 bases match TRBD2. The CDR3 contains 14 residues. The germline V gene encodes CDR1 DFQATT and CDR2 SNEGSKA (reference sequence). Losses at the gene ends were 6 bases for V and 5 bases for J; bases not matched to a gene: 11.

The genes are TRBV12-3 or TRBV12-4 and TRBJ1-5, with D unclear. This CDR3 spans 14 amino acids. Trimming left V 2 bases short and J 0 bases short, with 5 bases between. CDR3 DNA sequence: TGTGCCAGCAGTTTATGGCATAGCAATCAGCCCCAGCATTTT. Amino acids: CASSLWHSNQPQHF.

On this clonotype itself: Without the conserved terminal phenylalanine or tryptophan, this CDR3 likely stems from a read error. This chain joins TRBV12-3 or TRBV12-4 and TRBJ2-3; D not resolved. V shed 3 bases and J shed 2 bases, with 0 bases lying between them. The CDR3 runs to 11 residues. The CDR3 region is CASSFTDTQYL. The CDR3 nucleotides read TGTGCCAGCAGTTTCACAGATACGCAGTATTTG.

This clonotype was seen repeatedly, ten times or more. This chain links TRBV2 with TRBJ1-2; D remains ambiguous. V lost 1 base to trimming and J lost 4 bases, with 7 bases between them. The CDR3 is made up of 13 amino acids. The germline V gene has CDR1 SNHLY and CDR2 FYNNEI. The CDR3 DNA reads as TGTGCCAGCAGTGAAGGCCCGACCTATGGCTACACCTTC. This sequence encodes CASSEGPTYGYTF. The entire variable domain, with the rest obtained from reference TRBV2 and TRBJ1-2, is as follows: EPEVTQTPSHQVTQMGQEVILRCVPISNHLYFYWYRQILGQKVEFLVSFYNNEISEKSEIFDDQFSVERPDGSNFTLKIRSTKLEDSAMYFCASSEGPTYGYTFGSGTRLTVV.

This clonotype was seen more than once but under ten times. The chain uses TRBV20-1 and TRBJ2-5, with D uncertain. This CDR3 contains 11 residues. Trimming cost V 4 bases and J 5 bases, with 8 bases left between them. The V gene's germline CDR1 is DFQATT and CDR2 SNEGSKA (reference sequence). This CDR3 is CSATSEETQYF. CDR3 sequence (DNA): TGCAGTGCTACGAGTGAGGAGACCCAGTACTTC.

Many counts were recorded for this clonotype. J is TRBJ2-3 and V is TRBV12-3 or TRBV12-4; TRBD1 or TRBD2 may be the D gene (5 bases each). The CDR3 has 15 residues. V was pared by 4 bases and J by 3 bases, with 14 bases between. CDR3 DNA: TGTGCCAGCAGTTCGCCGGGACCATCAACAGATACGCAGTATTTT. Protein: CASSSPGPSTDTQYF.

This chain links TRBV7-8 with TRBJ2-1; no clear D. Trimming took 5 bases from V and 6 from J, leaving 8 bases between them. Germline CDR1 is SGHVS and CDR2 is FQNEAQ. The CDR3 runs to 12 residues. The CDR3 bases are TGTGCCAGCAGCCCAGTAATCAATGAGCAGTTCTTC. Its protein product is CASSPVINEQFF.

This clonotype was counted many times. The chain employs TRBV3-1 and TRBJ2-7; weak D call: TRBD1 (6 bases). The CDR3 contains 14 residues. Germline CDR1 LGHDT, CDR2 YNNKEL (reference sequence). V was cut by 0 bases and J by 4 bases, with 10 bases left in between. DNA for the CDR3: TGTGCCAGCAGCCAAGACGGCCAGGGGTACGAGCAGTACTTC. This translates into CASSQDGQGYEQYF.

This clonotype appeared a few times. V and J are TRBV9 and TRBJ2-7; D is possibly TRBD2 (6 bases). The CDR3 totals 13 residues. Trimming removed 0 bases from V and 3 bases from J, with 7 bases in between. Germline V gene lookup returns CDR1 SGDLS and CDR2 YYNGEE. In nucleotides, the CDR3 is TGTGCCAGCAGCGTAGGGGAGGACTACGAGCAGTACTTC. Its protein is CASSVGEDYEQYF.

This clonotype came up a few times. The V and J genes are TRBV27 and TRBJ2-7, with 7 bases identical to TRBD2. V lost 5 bases and J lost 2; bases outside the gene matches: 9. CDR1 is MNHEY and CDR2 is SMNVEV in the germline V gene (reference sequence). CDR3 size: 15 residues. CDR3: CASSLRSRGTYEQYF. The CDR3 DNA is TGTGCCAGCAGTCTCCGTTCGCGGGGGACCTACGAGCAGTACTTC.

This clonotype was counted many times. V is TRBV29-1 and J is TRBJ2-5, with D perhaps assigned TRBD1 or TRBD2 (5 bases each). The CDR3 length is 13 residues. Trimming pared 6 bases from V and 0 bases from J, leaving 11 bases between. Germline V gene lookup returns CDR1 SQVTM and CDR2 ANQGSEA. In DNA form, the CDR3 reads TGCAGCGTCCAGGGACCAAACCAAGAGACCCAGTACTTC. Translation: CSVQGPNQETQYF.

Worth noting for this clonotype: Likely a read error: the CDR3 ends without its conserved phenylalanine or tryptophan. The chain recombines TRBV5-1 with TRBJ1-1; D uncertain. The CDR3 length is 15 residues. Germline values: CDR1 SGHRS, CDR2 YFSETQ. V dropped 1 base and J dropped 3 bases, with 13 bases sitting between them. CDR3 nucleotide sequence: TGCGCCAGCAGCTTGAGTAACGGGCCTCACACTGAAGCTTTCTAT. Protein sequence: CASSLSNGPHTEAFY.

Many counts were recorded for this clonotype. The chain joins TRBV15 to TRBJ2-3; D gene uncertain. Germline V gene sequence: CDR1 LNHNV, CDR2 YYDKDF (reference sequence). There are 15 residues in the CDR3. The ends were cut back, 0 bases at V and 1 base at J, with 8 bases in the middle. DNA of the CDR3: TGTGCCACCAGCAGAGAGAATAGTGGCACAGATACGCAGTATTTT. Protein sequence: CATSRENSGTDTQYF.

The DNA for the CDR3 is TGTGCCAGCAGTAACAGACCCTACGAGCAGTACTTC. Its protein is CASSNRPYEQYF. This sequence joins TRBV6-2 or TRBV6-3 and TRBJ2-7; no reliable D call. CDR1 MNHEY and CDR2 SVGEGT come from the germline V gene. There are 12 residues in the CDR3. V lost 5 bases to trimming and J lost 2 bases, with 7 bases between them.

This clonotype was detected many times. V usage is TRBV7-2 and J usage is TRBJ2-3; D gene unclear. CDR3 length equals 15 residues. Germline V CDR1 and CDR2: SGHTA, FQGNSA. Deletions cut 3 bases from V and 0 bases from J, with 10 bases between. The CDR3 here is CASSFPPLSTDTQYF. In DNA form, the CDR3 reads TGTGCCAGCAGCTTTCCCCCTTTAAGCACAGATACGCAGTATTTT. Full variable domain (missing parts from reference TRBV7-2 and TRBJ2-3): GAGVSQSPSNKVTEKGKDVELRCDPISGHTALYWYRQSLGQGLEFLIYFQGNSAPDKSGLPSDRFSAERTGGSVSTLTIQRTQQEDSAVYLCASSFPPLSTDTQYFGPGTRLTVL.

Only one count was recorded for this clonotype. This sequence joins TRBV5-5 and TRBJ2-5, with D unclear. The germline CDR1 and CDR2 sequences are SGHKS and YYEKEE (reference sequence). The V end lost 4 bases, the J end lost 2 bases, and 12 bases lay between the germline ends. The CDR3 length is 14 residues. The CDR3 protein is CASSDASLQETQYF. The CDR3 DNA sequence: TGTGCCAGCAGCGACGCGAGCCTTCAAGAGACCCAGTACTTC.

DNA for the CDR3: TGTGCCACCAGTGATGCACGACTAGCGGGCGTCTACAATGAGCAGTTCTTC. This translates into CATSDARLAGVYNEQFF. The rearrangement uses TRBV24-1 and TRBJ2-1, with 10 nucleotides matching TRBD2. Germline loops: CDR1 KGHDR, CDR2 SFDVKD. This CDR3 has 17 residues. Germline trimming cut 3 bases from V and 3 bases from J; bases unmatched to any gene: 7.

To note about this clonotype: One junction end disagrees with the germline gene, perhaps due to a read error. The J gene is TRBJ2-1, the V gene TRBV11-3; no reliable D call. This CDR3 contains 11 residues. The germline CDR1 and CDR2 sequences are SGHNT and YENEEA. CDR3 sequence reads: CTSSPRAEQFF. In nucleotides, the CDR3 is TGTACCAGCAGCCCCCGTGCTGAGCAGTTCTTC.

This clonotype was counted only a few times. The chain couples TRBV5-1 to TRBJ2-1, with TRBD2 identical over 7 bases. Germline V gene lookup returns CDR1 SGHRS and CDR2 YFSETQ. Trimming at V came to 4 bases and at J to 8 bases, leaving 6 bases not matched to a gene. The CDR3 has 13 residues. CDR3 in amino acids: CASSPGGGDEQFF. In nucleotides, the CDR3 is TGCGCCAGCAGCCCCGGTGGGGGGGATGAGCAGTTCTTC.

This clonotype was counted between two and nine times. J is TRBJ1-1 and V is TRBV10-3; tentative D call: TRBD1 (5 bases). V was trimmed by 0 bases and J by 4 bases, leaving 9 bases between them. Germline CDR1 and CDR2: ENHRY and SYGVKD. The CDR3 runs to 14 residues. CDR3 nucleotide sequence: TGTGCCATCAGTGAGTCCGGGGGGAGCACTGAAGCTTTCTTT. Amino acids: CAISESGGSTEAFF.

V gene TRBV2 combines with J gene TRBJ2-7; 14 bases agree with TRBD2. The CDR3 is 15 residues long. Germline values: CDR1 SNHLY, CDR2 FYNNEI. V was pared by 5 bases and J by 5 bases, with 5 bases of the junction left unmatched. The CDR3, as DNA: TGTGCCAGCAGTAAAGGGACTAGCGGGAGCGACGAGCAGTACTTC. It specifies CASSKGTSGSDEQYF. The full variable domain, completed using reference TRBV2 and TRBJ2-7, is EPEVTQTPSHQVTQMGQEVILRCVPISNHLYFYWYRQILGQKVEFLVSFYNNEISEKSEIFDDQFSVERPDGSNFTLKIRSTKLEDSAMYFCASSKGTSGSDEQYFGPGTRLTVT.

V and J are TRBV7-9 and TRBJ2-1; TRBD1 matches at 9 bases. Trimming took 5 bases from V and 9 from J; bases not matched to a gene: 17. Per germline, CDR1 SEHNR and CDR2 FQNEAQ (reference sequence). The CDR3 runs 17 residues. DNA of the CDR3: TGTGCCAGCAGCCACTCTTCATCTCGAGAACAGGGGGCTGAGCAGTTCTTC. It yields the protein CASSHSSSREQGAEQFF.